A selection of T cell receptor beta chains follows, all from one sample in a study of beta chain features in type 1 diabetes. Some clones are missing from TCRdb's copy, which holds only in-frame ones; the method was immunoSEQ multiplex PCR. The sample has 45,000 to 60,000 clones, roughly 48% seen once. Sequences were obtained from stem cell memory CD4+ T cells from blood. The receptors shown here come from a man in his thirties or forties with type 1 diabetes. Both conserved end residues are trimmed from each CDR3.

v_gene	j_gene	CDR3aa
TRBV29-1	TRBJ2-1	SVERGHEQF
TRBV7-6	TRBJ1-3	ASSLQNSGNTIY
TRBV5-4	TRBJ2-1	ASSFGTSGSRAQF
TRBV7-2	TRBJ2-3	ASSRPGHSTDTQY
TRBV6-1	TRBJ2-1	AIQTGQYNEQF
TRBV4-1	TRBJ1-1	ASSSEGWDTEAF
TRBV6-5	TRBJ2-7	ASRSLGGEQY
TRBV18	TRBJ1-2	ASSQRQFHYGYT
TRBV4-2	TRBJ2-3	ASSRVAGEEDTQY
TRBV5-1	TRBJ2-7	ASSSSSYEQY
TRBV28	TRBJ1-4	ASSSGGGNEKLF
TRBV6-6	TRBJ1-1	ASSTYGTGNTEAF
TRBV29-1	TRBJ1-1	SVEATYSQTEAF
TRBV11-2	TRBJ2-3	ASSLPQGATDTQY
TRBV10-3	TRBJ1-2	AISEKDRAYGYT
TRBV5-1	TRBJ2-3	ASSFQGSTDTQY
TRBV6-5	TRBJ2-1	ASTRGDREQNEQF
TRBV6-1	TRBJ1-5	ASSNRGQGQPQH
TRBV23-1	TRBJ2-7	ASSDSNFSYEQY
TRBV5-1	TRBJ2-2	ASRRTVNTGELF
TRBV7-9	TRBJ2-3	ASLGSNTDTQY
TRBV5-5	TRBJ2-7	ASSLINRGREQY
TRBV19	TRBJ1-2	ASRREESYGYT
TRBV5-6	TRBJ1-5	ASSLWGRVSHNQPQH
TRBV5-1	TRBJ2-7	ASRTGVRGYEQY
TRBV5-1	TRBJ2-3	ASITRPSGTDTQY
TRBV2	TRBJ1-5	ASSGRGAGQPQH
TRBV20-1	TRBJ1-5	SAPLSLAQH
TRBV7-2	TRBJ2-2	ASRGQNTGELF
TRBV11-2	TRBJ2-7	ASSLYPMGQGNSYEQY
TRBV5-1	TRBJ2-3	ASSLAGDTQY
TRBV2	TRBJ2-1	ASSEFLAEANYNEQF
TRBV5-1	TRBJ2-1	ASSGLAGNNEQF